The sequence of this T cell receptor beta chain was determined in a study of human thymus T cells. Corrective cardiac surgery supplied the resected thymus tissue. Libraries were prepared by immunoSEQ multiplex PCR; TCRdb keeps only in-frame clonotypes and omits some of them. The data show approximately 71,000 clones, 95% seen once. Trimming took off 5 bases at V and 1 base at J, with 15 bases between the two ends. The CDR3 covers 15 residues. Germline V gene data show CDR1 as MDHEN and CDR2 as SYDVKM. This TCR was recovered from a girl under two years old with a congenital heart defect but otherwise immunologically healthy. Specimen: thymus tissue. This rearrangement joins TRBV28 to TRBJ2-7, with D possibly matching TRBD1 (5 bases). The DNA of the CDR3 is TGTGCCAGCAGTCCGGACATCCACCGTTCCTACGAGCAGTACTTC. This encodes CASSPDIHRSYEQYF.